This T cell receptor beta chain was captured in a study of regulatory T cells in long-lasting Graves disease. Time point described: persistent/refractory GD, antithyroid drugs over 5 years with positive TRAb. Preparation of the TCR library used RNA extracted from PBMCs. In germline, CDR1 is LNHNV, CDR2 YYDKDF (reference sequence). V lost 4 bases, J lost 0 bases, and 4 bases lay in between. This CDR3 region has 13 residues. This clonotype was detected many times. The TCR beta library used iRepertoire HTBI primers with Arm-PCR amplification of CDR3. TCRdb reprocessed the multiplex PCR reads with MiXCR, giving one entry per CDR3 protein. Among 400,000 to 500,000 distinct CDR3 sequences, roughly a fifth were seen once, and the ten largest hold around an eighth.

The chain combines TRBV15 with TRBJ1-5, with D uncertain. The sequencing here drew on peripheral blood mononuclear cells (PBMCs), taken when the disease was refractory, from a patient treated with antithyroid drugs. The TCR sequence derives from a female donor with Graves disease. The CDR3 DNA follows: TGTGCCACCAGCACGTTTAGCAATCAGCCCCAGCATTTT. Protein: CATSTFSNQPQHF.